Sequencing of this T cell receptor (beta chain) was carried out in a study of blood T cell repertoires in COVID-19. Study overall: Samples taken during acute and convalescent COVID-19 were collected in the United States, Italy and Spain. PBMCs, B-cell-depleted T cells, or T cells provided the cDNA or gDNA that made up the material.

In the authors' methods: From reference gene primer amplification, estimates of nucleated cell counts were derived. Assay: immunoSEQ multiplex PCR; the TCRdb copy retains only in-frame clones and omits some. The V and J calls and the clone size are those of that table, but D and trimming were determined from the DNA. The table records some 89,000 clones, approximately 79% of them present only once. This CDR3 has 12 amino acids. V was pared by 2 bases and J by 5 bases, with 7 bases between. Per the germline V gene, CDR1 is SGHRS and CDR2 is YFSETQ. The clonotype comes from a man between 70 and 80 years old with acute or convalescent COVID-19. The source material was peripheral blood. This chain uses TRBV5-1 with TRBJ1-1, with D maybe TRBD1 (5 bases). In nucleotides, the CDR3 is TGCGCCAGCAGCTTAGGGACTACTGAAGCTTTCTTT. Its translation: CASSLGTTEAFF. Drawing the rest from reference TRBV5-1 and TRBJ1-1, the complete variable domain is KAGVTQTPRYLIKTRGQQVTLSCSPISGHRSVSWYQQTPGQGLQFLFEYFSETQRNKGNFPGRFSGRQFSNSRSEMNVSTLELGDSALYLCASSLGTTEAFFGQGTRLTVV.